Sequencing of this TCR beta chain was carried out in a study of T cell changes during pregnancy in multiple sclerosis (dated by TCRdb to between 2018 and 2021). Background on the whole study: In women with multiple sclerosis, the researchers looked at how the T cell repertoire shifted as pregnancy progressed.

Library preparation used the immunoSEQ multiplex PCR assay. The source is immuneACCESS, and TCRdb retained only in-frame sequences with V and J called. Part of the clones is not carried over; for the studies checked, unresolved V genes explain less than half of this, and the remainder is unexplained. The sample profile shows 95,000 to 150,000 clones; around 93% of them were found once. The top ten constitute 6.2% of the sample. Turning to this clone: This clone's antigen is unknown. Just one base apart from a much larger clone, this may be a read error.

This receptor was identified in a female donor with multiple sclerosis, enrolled in a pregnancy study. Sequences were derived from peripheral blood, sampled before pregnancy.

The CDR3 sequence is CASSRTGSGNTIYF. The nucleotide sequence is TGTGCCAGCAGTCGGACAGGCTCTGGAAACACCATATATTTT. This receptor chain uses TRBV6-5 and TRBJ1-3, with 7 central nucleotides matching TRBD1. CDR1 and CDR2 (MNHEY, SVGAGI) derive from the germline V gene. For this chain, trimming is 5 bases at the V end and 0 bases at the J end, and the number of junction bases without a gene match is 1. The CDR3, cysteine through phenylalanine, is 14 amino acids long. Only CDR3 DNA is held: 42 bases, read in frame from base 1.